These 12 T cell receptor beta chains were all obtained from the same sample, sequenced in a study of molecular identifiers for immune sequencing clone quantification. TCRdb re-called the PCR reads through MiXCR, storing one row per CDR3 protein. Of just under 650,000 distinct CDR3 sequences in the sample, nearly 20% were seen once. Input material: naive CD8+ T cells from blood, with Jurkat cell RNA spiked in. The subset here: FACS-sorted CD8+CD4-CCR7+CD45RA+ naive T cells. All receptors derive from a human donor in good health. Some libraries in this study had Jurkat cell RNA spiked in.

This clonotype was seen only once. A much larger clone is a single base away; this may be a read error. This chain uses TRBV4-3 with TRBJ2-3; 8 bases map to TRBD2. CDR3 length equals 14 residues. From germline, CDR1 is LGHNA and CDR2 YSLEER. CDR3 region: CASSQSSGRDAQYF. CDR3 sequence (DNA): TGCGCCAGCAGCCAATCCAGCGGGAGAGATGCGCAGTATTTT.

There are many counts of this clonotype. The DNA for the CDR3 is TGCGCCAGCAGCCAGCAAATGTCGGGGGGCTGGAATCAGCCCCAGCATTTT. This encodes CASSQQMSGGWNQPQHF. V gene TRBV4-1 combines with J gene TRBJ1-5, with a weak D call TRBD1 (6 bases). V dropped 3 bases and J dropped 4 bases, with 19 bases sitting between them. Germline V gene lookup returns CDR1 MGHRA and CDR2 YSYEKL. This CDR3 spans 17 amino acids.

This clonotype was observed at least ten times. CDR3 residues: CASSLVGGFRNEQFF. CDR3 in DNA: TGTGCCAGCAGTTTAGTCGGAGGGTTTAGAAATGAGCAGTTCTTC. This sequence joins TRBV12-3 or TRBV12-4 and TRBJ2-1; TRBD2 might be the D (6 bases). The CDR3 runs to 15 residues. Trimming took 1 base from V and 7 from J, leaving 14 bases between them.

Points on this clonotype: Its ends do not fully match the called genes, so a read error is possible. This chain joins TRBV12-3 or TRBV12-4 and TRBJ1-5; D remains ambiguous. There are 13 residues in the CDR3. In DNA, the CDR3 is TGTGCCGGCAGTTTAGCGGGAAATCAGCCCCAGCATTTT. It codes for CAGSLAGNQPQHF.

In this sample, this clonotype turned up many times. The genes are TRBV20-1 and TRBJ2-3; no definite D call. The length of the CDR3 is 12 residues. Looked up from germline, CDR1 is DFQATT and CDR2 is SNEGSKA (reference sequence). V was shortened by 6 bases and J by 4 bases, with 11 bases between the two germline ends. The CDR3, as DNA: TGCAGTGCGATTAGCTCCGCAGATACGCAGTATTTT. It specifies CSAISSADTQYF.

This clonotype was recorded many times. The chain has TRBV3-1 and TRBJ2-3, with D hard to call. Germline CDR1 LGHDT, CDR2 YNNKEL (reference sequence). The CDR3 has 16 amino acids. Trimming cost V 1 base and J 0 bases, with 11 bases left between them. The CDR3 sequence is CASSQVIASSTDTQYF. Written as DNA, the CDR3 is TGTGCCAGCAGCCAAGTAATAGCCTCTAGCACAGATACGCAGTATTTT.

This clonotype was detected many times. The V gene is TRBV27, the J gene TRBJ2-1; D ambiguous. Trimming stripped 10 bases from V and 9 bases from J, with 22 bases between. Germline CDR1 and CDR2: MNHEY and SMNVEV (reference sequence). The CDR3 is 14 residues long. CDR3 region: CATKGTLTRPEQFF. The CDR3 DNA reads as TGTGCCACCAAGGGAACTCTAACTCGGCCTGAGCAGTTCTTC.

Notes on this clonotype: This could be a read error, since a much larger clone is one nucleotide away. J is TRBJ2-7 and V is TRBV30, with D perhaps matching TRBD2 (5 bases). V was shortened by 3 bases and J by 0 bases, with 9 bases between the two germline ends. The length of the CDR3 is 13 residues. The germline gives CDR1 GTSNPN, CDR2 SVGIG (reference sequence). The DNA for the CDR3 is TGTGCCTGGAGGTTGGGAGCCTCCTACGAGCAGTACTTC. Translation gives CAWRLGASYEQYF.

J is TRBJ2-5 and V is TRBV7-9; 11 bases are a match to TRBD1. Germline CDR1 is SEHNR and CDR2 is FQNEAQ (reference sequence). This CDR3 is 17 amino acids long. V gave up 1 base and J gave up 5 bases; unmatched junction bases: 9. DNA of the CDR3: TGTGCCAGCAGCTTAGGAGGACAGGGGGCTATCAGGGAGACCCAGTACTTC. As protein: CASSLGGQGAIRETQYF.

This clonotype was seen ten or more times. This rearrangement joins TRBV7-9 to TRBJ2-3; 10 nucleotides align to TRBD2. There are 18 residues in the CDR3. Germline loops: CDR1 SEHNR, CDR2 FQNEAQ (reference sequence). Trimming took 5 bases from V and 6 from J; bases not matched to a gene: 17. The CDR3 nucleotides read TGTGCCAGCAGCCCTCCTTTTACTAGCGGGGTACCAGGTGATACGCAGTATTTT. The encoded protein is CASSPPFTSGVPGDTQYF.

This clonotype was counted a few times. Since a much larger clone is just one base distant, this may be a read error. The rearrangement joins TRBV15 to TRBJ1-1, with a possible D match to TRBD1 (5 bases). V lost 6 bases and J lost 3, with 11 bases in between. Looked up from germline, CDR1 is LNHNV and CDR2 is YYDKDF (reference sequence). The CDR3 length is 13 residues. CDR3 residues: CATSPDSHTEAFF. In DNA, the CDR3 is TGTGCCACCAGTCCTGACAGCCACACTGAAGCTTTCTTT.

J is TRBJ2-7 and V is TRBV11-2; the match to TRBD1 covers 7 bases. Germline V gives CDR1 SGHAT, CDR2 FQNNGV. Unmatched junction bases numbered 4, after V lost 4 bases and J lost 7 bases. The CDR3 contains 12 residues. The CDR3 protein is CASSSQGWEQYF. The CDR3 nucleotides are TGTGCCAGCAGCTCACAGGGGTGGGAGCAGTACTTC. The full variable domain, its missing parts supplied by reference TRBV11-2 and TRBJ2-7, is EAGVAQSPRYKIIEKRQSVAFWCNPISGHATLYWYQQILGQGPKLLIQFQNNGVVDDSQLPKDRFSAERLKGVDSTLKIQPAKLEDSAVYLCASSSQGWEQYFGPGTRLTVT.